These T cell receptor beta chains were read from a single sample in a study of cytomegalovirus exposure and HLA in healthy donors. Generated by immunoSEQ multiplex PCR, the TCRdb table keeps only in-frame clones and is missing some. The sample includes some 170,000 clones, roughly four fifths seen only once; the top ten take about 3.8%. Specimen: PBMCs. The receptors were gathered from a man aged 45-65 years in good health and CMV-seropositive. The CDR3 runs from the conserved cysteine through the conserved F or W. A D gene is named only where the DNA matches it firmly. The size field is filled for only some rows; it gives once, few, many or a size class.

CDR3 DNA,CDR3 protein,J gene,D gene,clone size,V gene
TGTGCCAGCAGCCGAGAATGGACAGTCGACTATGGCTACACCTTC,CASSREWTVDYGYTF,TRBJ1-2,.,.,TRBV4-2
TGTGCCAGCAGTGAACTGGACAGGGTCAATTCACCCCTCCACTTT,CASSELDRVNSPLHF,TRBJ1-6,TRBD1,few,TRBV6-1
TGTGCCAGCAGCTTTGCTAGCGGGGGGCCATCGCTAGAGACCCAGTACTTC,CASSFASGGPSLETQYF,TRBJ2-5,TRBD2,.,TRBV7-8
TGTGCCAGTAGTAAGACCCACCGGGACTCCACTAGCACAGATACGCAGTATTTT,CASSKTHRDSTSTDTQYF,TRBJ2-3,.,.,TRBV19
TGTGCCAGCAGTAAATCGGACACGAGCAATCAGCCCCAGCATTTT,CASSKSDTSNQPQHF,TRBJ1-5,.,.,TRBV2
TGTGCCAGCAGCTTAACTAGCGGTAGATACGAGCAGTACTTC,CASSLTSGRYEQYF,TRBJ2-7,TRBD2,.,TRBV7-2
TGTGCCAGCAGCGTAGTCCCGGGACTAGTCAATGAGCAGTTCTTC,CASSVVPGLVNEQFF,TRBJ2-1,TRBD2,.,TRBV9
TGTGCCATCAGTGAGTCGACTAGACGAGGGACAGATACGCAGTATTTT,CAISESTRRGTDTQYF,TRBJ2-3,.,few,TRBV10-3
TGTGCCAGTGCCGGGACGGAGGGAAACGAGCAGTACTTC,CASAGTEGNEQYF,TRBJ2-7,.,.,TRBV6-1
TGTGCCAGCAGCTTATCGGGGAGCGGAAAGAATGAGCAGTTCTTC,CASSLSGSGKNEQFF,TRBJ2-1,.,once,TRBV7-3
TGTGCCAGCAGCCAGGACTGGGGAAGCAATCAGCCCCAGCATTTT,CASSQDWGSNQPQHF,TRBJ1-5,.,.,TRBV6-1
TGCGCCAGCAGCCTAAGCGGGGTGGAGGAGACCCAGTACTTC,CASSLSGVEETQYF,TRBJ2-5,TRBD2,few,TRBV10-2
TGCGCCACCGGGACTAGCGGGAGGGCTGTCAATGAGCAGTTCTTC,CATGTSGRAVNEQFF,TRBJ2-1,TRBD2,.,TRBV10-1
TGTGCCAGCAGCCCAGATCTCCTAGCGGGGGGGCACAACACAGATACGCAGTATTTT,CASSPDLLAGGHNTDTQYF,TRBJ2-3,TRBD2,once,TRBV7-2
TGCGCCAGCAGCCAAGATAAGCTGGACACAACCTACGAGCAGTACTTC,CASSQDKLDTTYEQYF,TRBJ2-7,.,.,TRBV4-1
TGCGCCAGCAGCCAAGATATCGCCGGGGAGCTGTTTTTT,CASSQDIAGELFF,TRBJ2-2,.,.,TRBV4-1
TGTGCCAGCAGCTTAGATGGGAGGGCGAATCAGCCCCAGCATTTT,CASSLDGRANQPQHF,TRBJ1-5,.,.,TRBV7-2
TGTGCCAGCAGGAACAGGGATAACGAAGCTTTCTTT,CASRNRDNEAFF,TRBJ1-1,.,.,TRBV6-5
TGTGCCATCAGTGAACAGGGAAGACGTGAAGGCTACACCTTC,CAISEQGRREGYTF,TRBJ1-2,.,.,TRBV10-3
TGTGCCATCAGTGAGGTCCGACTGCGGCGGCGCACCGGGGAGCTGTTTTTT,CAISEVRLRRRTGELFF,TRBJ2-2,.,.,TRBV10-3
TGTGCCAGCAGTAGCAGGGACAACCAGCCCCAGCATTTT,CASSSRDNQPQHF,TRBJ1-5,.,.,TRBV13
TGTGCCAGCAGTCGGGGTCTAGGAGGCGAGCAGTACTTC,CASSRGLGGEQYF,TRBJ2-7,.,few,TRBV6-5
TGTGCCAGCAGCGTAGGGGGCGGTTCACCCCTCCACTTT,CASSVGGGSPLHF,TRBJ1-6,.,.,TRBV9
TGTGCCAGCAGTTTCCCGACAGGGGAAGGTAATGAGCAGTTCTTC,CASSFPTGEGNEQFF,TRBJ2-1,TRBD1,.,TRBV28
TGTGCCAGCAGCTTAGACGGCGGGAGAGGTCCGTACTACAATGAGCAGTTCTTC,CASSLDGGRGPYYNEQFF,TRBJ2-1,TRBD2,.,TRBV11-2
TGTGCCTGGAGATATACAGGAAGTTACAATGAGCAGTTCTTC,CAWRYTGSYNEQFF,TRBJ2-1,.,few,TRBV30
TGTGCCAGCAGCTTGTGGGGGGGTGAAGCTTTCTTT,CASSLWGGEAFF,TRBJ1-1,.,.,TRBV5-6
TGTGCCAGCAGCCAGAGGTTCCGACTAGCGGGAGGGAGCTCCTACGAGCAGTACTTC,CASSQRFRLAGGSSYEQYF,TRBJ2-7,TRBD2,.,TRBV11-2
TGTGCCAGCAGTTTATTAGGCCTAGCAGGCGAGCAGTACTTC,CASSLLGLAGEQYF,TRBJ2-7,.,.,TRBV27
TGTGCCAGCAGCAAAAGCGGGGGGGCCGGCAATGAGCAGTTCTTC,CASSKSGGAGNEQFF,TRBJ2-1,TRBD2,.,TRBV7-2
TGCGCCAGCAGAATGACTAGCGGGAGTGGCAATGAGCAGTTCTTC,CASRMTSGSGNEQFF,TRBJ2-1,TRBD2,.,TRBV5-1
TGTGCCAGCAGCTTAGGTGGGGGGGGCGGGGGAGAGCAGTACTTC,CASSLGGGGGGEQYF,TRBJ2-7,.,.,TRBV7-2
TGTGCCAGCAGTTACTCGGAGCGGGTGAGGCCCAAAGAGCAGTTCTTC,CASSYSERVRPKEQFF,TRBJ2-1,.,.,TRBV6-5
TGTGCCAGCAGCTCTCTCCAGGGTGGCAATCAGCCCCAGCATTTT,CASSSLQGGNQPQHF,TRBJ1-5,.,few,TRBV28
TGTGCCAGCAGTTTATCGGGTGATAGCGGGGGAACAGATACGCAGTATTTT,CASSLSGDSGGTDTQYF,TRBJ2-3,TRBD2,few,TRBV27
TGCGCCAGCAGCCGAGGGACAGGGCTCTGGGAGCAGTACTTC,CASSRGTGLWEQYF,TRBJ2-7,TRBD1,.,TRBV5-1
TGTGCCAGCAGCTTGAGTTCCCGAACTTTCACCGGGGAGCTGTTTTTT,CASSLSSRTFTGELFF,TRBJ2-2,.,.,TRBV9
TGTGCCAGCAGTGGGGGTTCAGCTAGACAGGCTCTCTCTGGAAACACCATATATTTT,CASSGGSARQALSGNTIYF,TRBJ1-3,.,.,TRBV6-1
TGTGCCAGCAGCTTCCTCGGCGGGTTAGAGACCCAGTACTTC,CASSFLGGLETQYF,TRBJ2-5,.,.,TRBV7-9
TGTGCCAGCAGGCCGGGAGCGGGACTCTACGAGCAGTACTTC,CASRPGAGLYEQYF,TRBJ2-7,TRBD2,.,TRBV6-5
TGCGCCAGCAGCCAAGACCCAGGGGTCACCGGGGAGCTGTTTTTT,CASSQDPGVTGELFF,TRBJ2-2,.,.,TRBV4-3
TGTGCCAGCAGCTTAGGTAAAAGCGGACAGAGCAATCAGCCCCAGCATTTT,CASSLGKSGQSNQPQHF,TRBJ1-5,.,once,TRBV7-9
TGCGCCAGCAGCCAAGATCTGCGGGGAGCGACCTACGAGCAGTACTTC,CASSQDLRGATYEQYF,TRBJ2-7,.,.,TRBV4-3
TGTGCCAGCAGCTTCGAGACAGTAGACCTAAACAGCTCCTACAATGAGCAGTTCTTC,CASSFETVDLNSSYNEQFF,TRBJ2-1,.,.,TRBV7-3
TGTGCCAGCAGCGTAGATTCCAGCGGAAACACCGGGGAGCTGTTTTTT,CASSVDSSGNTGELFF,TRBJ2-2,.,.,TRBV9
TGTGCCTGGAGTGTTGGGACTAGCGGTTACTTCAATGAGCAGTTCTTC,CAWSVGTSGYFNEQFF,TRBJ2-1,TRBD2,.,TRBV30
TGTGCCAGCAGCTCCCCCGGGACAGGGGTCGAGCAGTACTTC,CASSSPGTGVEQYF,TRBJ2-7,TRBD1,.,TRBV7-9
TGTGCCAGCAGCGGACTAGCGGGAGAGACCCAGTACTTC,CASSGLAGETQYF,TRBJ2-5,TRBD2,.,TRBV6-1
TGTGCCAGCAGCTTCTCTGTGGAGACCCAGTACTTC,CASSFSVETQYF,TRBJ2-5,.,.,TRBV7-6
TGTGCCAGCAGCCGAAGCGGGGGGCCTACCTACGAGCAGTACTTC,CASSRSGGPTYEQYF,TRBJ2-7,TRBD2,.,TRBV7-9
TGTGCCAGCAAAAATCGACAGGGGGTTTACGAGCAGTACTTC,CASKNRQGVYEQYF,TRBJ2-7,TRBD1,.,TRBV28
TGTGCCATCGGGACAGGGAATCAGCCCCAGCATTTT,CAIGTGNQPQHF,TRBJ1-5,TRBD1,.,TRBV7-9
TGTGCCAGCAGTGACCGGGGGGGCGAGCAGTACTTC,CASSDRGGEQYF,TRBJ2-7,TRBD2,.,TRBV6-4
TGTGCCAGCAGACTTACCCAGGGAGGGAACACTGAAGCTTTCTTT,CASRLTQGGNTEAFF,TRBJ1-1,.,.,TRBV28